This T cell receptor (beta chain) emerged from a study of beta chain features in type 1 diabetes. Study-level results: Type 1 diabetes patients had TCRB CDR3s that were shorter (moderately but significantly so) in all four CD4+ subsets. A potential influence of HLA type upon TCRB rearrangement remained unresolved herein. PCR might show a preference for shorter templates, equally across patients and controls.

CDR3 length equals 12 residues. V was trimmed by 2 bases and J by 8 bases, leaving 9 bases between them. The germline V gene has CDR1 KGHSH and CDR2 LQKENI. Each population that was sorted was more than 95% pure. This clone was counted ten times or more. The target antigen is unknown. The investigators reverse transcribed all of the isolated RNA, so they sequenced expressed TCRB transcripts. Around 4 million reads per sample were averaged for naive, central memory and regulatory samples. Assay: immunoSEQ multiplex PCR; the TCRdb copy retains only in-frame clones and omits some. The sample includes almost 350,000 clones, over 7% of them seen just once.

The V gene is TRBV18, the J gene TRBJ1-2; the D gene is possibly TRBD1 (5 bases). This clonotype was obtained from a man aged 25 to 40 with type 1 diabetes. Sequencing input: central memory CD4+ T cells from blood. CDR3 amino acids: CASSPDSGGYTF. The CDR3 bases are TGTGCCAGCTCACCAGACAGCGGGGGCTACACCTTC. The full variable domain, completed using reference TRBV18 and TRBJ1-2, is NAGVMQNPRHLVRRRGQEARLRCSPMKGHSHVYWYRQLPEEGLKFMVYLQKENIIDESGMPKERFSAEFPKEGPSILRIQQVVRGDSAAYFCASSPDSGGYTFGSGTRLTVV.